The 22 T cell receptor beta chains listed next were all sequenced from one sample in a study of T cells in Graves' hyperthyroidism and ophthalmopathy. RNA transcripts yielded amplified TCR beta CDR3 regions. The HTBI primer set drove a first-round RT-PCR of the TCR CDR3. TCRdb processed the multiplex PCR reads anew with MiXCR; each CDR3 protein has one entry. The table includes around 520,000 distinct CDR3 sequences, around 13% detected once. Sequenced: blood. The origin of the receptors is a woman aged 40 to 55 with Graves' hyperthyroidism.

This clonotype was counted between two and nine times. The genes are TRBV6-1 and TRBJ2-2; TRBD1 might be the D (5 bases). The germline gives CDR1 MNHNS, CDR2 SASEGT. V was cut by 6 bases and J by 6 bases, with 14 bases left in between. The CDR3 is 14 residues long. This CDR3 reads CASRERLGPGELFF. CDR3 DNA sequence: TGTGCCAGCAGAGAAAGACTGGGGCCCGGGGAGCTGTTTTTT.

This clonotype showed up many times. This chain links TRBV3-1 with TRBJ1-1; D not certain. The CDR3 has 14 amino acids. The germline V and J ends were trimmed by 1 base and 1 base, with 7 bases remaining between them. Germline V lookup: CDR1 LGHDT, CDR2 YNNKEL (reference sequence). CDR3 protein: CASSQVPGNTEAFF. CDR3 nucleotides: TGTGCCAGCAGCCAAGTACCCGGGAACACTGAAGCTTTCTTT.

This clonotype was seen ten or more times. The chain recombines TRBV6-1 with TRBJ1-2; 10 bases are shared with TRBD1. Germline CDR1 reads MNHNS; CDR2 reads SASEGT. Trimming removed 6 bases from V and 2 bases from J; junction bases left unmatched: 6. The CDR3 consists of 15 residues. The CDR3 region has the DNA TGTGCCAGCAGGCATATGGGACAGGGGAACTATGGCTACACCTTC. As protein: CASRHMGQGNYGYTF.

This chain connects TRBV9 to TRBJ1-5; D ambiguous. Germline V lookup: CDR1 SGDLS, CDR2 YYNGEE. Trimming removed 0 bases from V and 2 bases from J, with 9 bases in between. The CDR3 runs to 15 residues. DNA for the CDR3: TGTGCCAGCAGCGTAGGGTACAGTCGCAATCAGCCCCAGCATTTT. This translates into CASSVGYSRNQPQHF. Based on the CDR3 plus reference TRBV9 and TRBJ1-5, the full variable domain is DSGVTQTPKHLITATGQRVTLRCSPRSGDLSVYWYQQSLDQGLQFLIQYYNGEERAKGNILERFSAQQFPDLHSELNLSSLELGDSALYFCASSVGYSRNQPQHFGDGTRLSIL.

The chain joins TRBV10-3 to TRBJ1-4; TRBD1 aligns across 9 bases. Germline values: CDR1 ENHRY, CDR2 SYGVKD. Trimming cost V 10 bases and J 2 bases; bases outside gene matches: 8. The CDR3 length is 15 residues. In DNA, the CDR3 is TGTGCCAGCACCGCAGGGACAGGGACTAATGAAAAACTGTTTTTT. Protein product: CASTAGTGTNEKLFF.

This clonotype was detected many times. The V call is TRBV6-5, the J call TRBJ2-7; 11 nucleotides match TRBD2. This CDR3 spans 18 amino acids. The germline V gene encodes CDR1 MNHEY and CDR2 SVGAGI. With 0 bases clipped from V and 0 bases from J, the junction kept 7 bases outside the gene matches. The CDR3 loop is CASSYSISGTSGSYEQYF. The CDR3 DNA is TGTGCCAGCAGTTACTCGATTTCCGGGACTAGCGGCTCCTACGAGCAGTACTTC.

V and J are TRBV5-1 and TRBJ2-7, with 11 bases that match TRBD2. This CDR3 is built from 16 residues. Losses at the gene ends were 2 bases for V and 6 bases for J; bases not matched to a gene: 10. Germline V gene sequence: CDR1 SGHRS, CDR2 YFSETQ. The CDR3 DNA follows: TGCGCCAGCAGCTTCACTAGCGGGAGCCTTGATGGCGAGCAGTACTTC. Amino acids: CASSFTSGSLDGEQYF.

This clonotype was detected many times. The chain is built from TRBV28 and TRBJ1-2; D remains ambiguous. Germline V lookup: CDR1 MDHEN, CDR2 SYDVKM. V lost 6 bases and J lost 0, with 8 bases in between. The CDR3 covers 13 residues. The CDR3 sequence: CASRRNSNYGYTF. CDR3 coding DNA: TGTGCCAGCAGAAGAAACTCTAACTATGGCTACACCTTC.

The J gene is TRBJ2-2, the V gene TRBV5-1; 13 nucleotides match TRBD2. J lost 8 bases, V lost 4 bases, and 8 bases had no gene match. CDR3 length: 16 residues. Germline CDR1 and CDR2: SGHRS and YFSETQ. DNA for the CDR3: TGCGCCAGCAGCACAGGGACTAGCGGGATAGCTGGGGAGCTGTTTTTT. Translating gives CASSTGTSGIAGELFF.

The rearrangement joins TRBV4-2 to TRBJ2-5; D is ambiguous. CDR1 is LGHNA, CDR2 YNFKEQ, per germline. This CDR3 has 16 residues. V lost 0 bases and J 7 bases, leaving 18 bases between the germline ends. The CDR3 DNA reads as TGTGCCAGCAGCCAAGACGTGACATGGGCTCGGCGGACCCAGTACTTC. This gives the protein CASSQDVTWARRTQYF.

At least ten counts were recorded for this clonotype. This chain uses TRBV30 with TRBJ1-1; no clear D. CDR1 is GTSNPN and CDR2 is SVGIG in the germline V gene (reference sequence). V was pared by 3 bases and J by 11 bases, with 13 bases between. This CDR3 region has 11 residues. As DNA, the CDR3 is TGTGCCTGGAGGGAGACACGAGGGGCTTTCTTT. Translated, it gives CAWRETRGAFF.

In its sample, this clonotype was seen many times. This rearrangement joins TRBV9 to TRBJ1-4; 7 positions agree with TRBD1. The CDR3 covers 14 residues. V dropped 2 bases and J dropped 4; count of bases not matched to a gene: 2. Looked up from germline, CDR1 is SGDLS and CDR2 is YYNGEE. This CDR3 is CASSVQGVNEKLFF. CDR3 DNA: TGTGCCAGCAGCGTCCAGGGGGTTAATGAAAAACTGTTTTTT.

This clonotype has at least ten counts. This rearrangement joins TRBV30 to TRBJ1-3; D might be TRBD1 (6 bases). Trimming stripped 3 bases from V and 2 bases from J, with 11 bases between. Germline V lookup: CDR1 GTSNPN, CDR2 SVGIG (reference sequence). CDR3 length equals 14 residues. The CDR3 loop is CAWRQGSTGNTIYF. The CDR3 DNA is TGTGCCTGGAGGCAGGGGAGTACTGGAAACACCATATATTTT.

This clonotype was detected many times. V is TRBV5-6 and J is TRBJ2-3; TRBD2 is a possible D gene (6 bases). CDR1 SGHDT and CDR2 YYEEEE come from the germline V gene. The CDR3 runs 16 residues. With 2 bases removed from V and 1 base from J, the gap between germline ends came to 14 bases. The CDR3 DNA reads TGTGCCAGCAGCTTCGGCGCGGGAATAGGCACAGATACGCAGTATTTT. This encodes CASSFGAGIGTDTQYF.

This clonotype was counted between two and nine times. The chain carries TRBV6-2 or TRBV6-3 and TRBJ2-3; the D gene is possibly TRBD2 (6 bases). Per the germline V gene, CDR1 is MNHEY and CDR2 is SVGEGT. Trimming pared 5 bases from V and 0 bases from J, leaving 18 bases between. The CDR3 contains 17 residues. In nucleotides, the CDR3 is TGTGCCAGCAGTCCCCCGGGACTGGCGACTAGCACAGATACGCAGTATTTT. The encoded protein is CASSPPGLATSTDTQYF.

A remark on this clonotype: An end of the junction differs from the germline gene, which may be a read error. This sequence joins TRBV5-1 and TRBJ2-3; 7 positions match TRBD1. CDR3 length: 16 amino acids. The V gene's germline CDR1 is SGHRS and CDR2 YFSETQ. CDR3 amino acids: CASSRGLGQSTDTQYF. Written as DNA, the CDR3 is TGTGCCAGCAGCCGTGGGTTGGGACAGAGCACAGATACGCAGTATTTT.

Many counts were recorded for this clonotype. The chain joins TRBV2 to TRBJ1-2; unclear D gene. The CDR3 sequence is 13 residues long. Trimming pared 6 bases from V and 3 bases from J, leaving 11 bases between. CDR1 SNHLY and CDR2 FYNNEI come from the germline V gene. In DNA form, the CDR3 reads TGTGCCAGCAGCGGCCTGGGTGACTATGGCTACACCTTC. Translating gives CASSGLGDYGYTF.

Here the CDR3 DNA reads TGTGCCAGTAGTCGGGAAGTAGACCAAGAGACCCAGTACTTC. Its translation: CASSREVDQETQYF. The chain uses TRBV19 and TRBJ2-5, with D perhaps TRBD2 (5 bases). Trimming left V 5 bases short and J 0 bases short, with 10 bases between. Germline values: CDR1 LNHDA, CDR2 SQIVND (reference sequence). The CDR3 runs 14 residues. Together with reference TRBV19 and TRBJ2-5, the CDR3 gives the full variable domain: DGGITQSPKYLFRKEGQNVTLSCEQNLNHDAMYWYRQDPGQGLRLIYYSQIVNDFQKGDIAEGYSVSREKKESFPLTVTSAQKNPTAFYLCASSREVDQETQYFGPGTRLLVL.

This clonotype has ten or more counts. This chain uses TRBV9 with TRBJ2-3, with 12 bases aligning to TRBD1. Germline V gives CDR1 SGDLS, CDR2 YYNGEE. The CDR3 spans 16 residues. V trimming: 3 bases; J trimming: 4 bases; junction bases outside the gene matches: 6. The CDR3 spells CASSAAGTGGADTQYF. CDR3 DNA sequence: TGTGCCAGCAGCGCCGCCGGGACAGGGGGCGCAGATACGCAGTATTTT.

In this sample, this clonotype turned up many times. V usage is TRBV7-8 and J usage is TRBJ2-5; 10 bases align to TRBD2. The V segment lost 1 base and the J segment 5 bases; nucleotides outside the gene matches: 4. CDR3 size: 15 residues. Germline V gives CDR1 SGHVS, CDR2 FQNEAQ. CDR3 region: CASSLELAGFETQYF. DNA of the CDR3: TGTGCCAGCAGCTTAGAACTAGCGGGATTCGAGACCCAGTACTTC.

This clonotype was counted at least ten times. The V and J genes are TRBV28 and TRBJ2-3; TRBD1 matches at 7 bases. The CDR3 has 15 residues. The germline gives CDR1 MDHEN, CDR2 SYDVKM. The J segment lost 4 bases and the V segment lost 7 bases, leaving 11 bases of the junction unmatched. CDR3 nucleotide sequence: TGTGCCAGCAATAGGAGACAGGGTTACGCAGATACGCAGTATTTT. Translating it yields CASNRRQGYADTQYF.

At least ten counts were recorded for this clonotype. The V and J genes are TRBV27 and TRBJ2-7; 10 nucleotides align to TRBD2. There are 14 residues in the CDR3. Germline V gene data show CDR1 as MNHEY and CDR2 as SMNVEV (reference sequence). Trimming cost V 7 bases and J 3 bases; bases outside gene matches: 6. The CDR3 loop reads CASTLLAGHYEQYF. CDR3 DNA sequence: TGTGCCAGCACCCTACTAGCGGGACACTACGAGCAGTACTTC.